This is a list of T cell receptor beta chains from one sample in a study of blood T cell repertoires in COVID-19. Profiling relied on immunoSEQ multiplex PCR, and the TCRdb table lists in-frame clones only, not all of them. The sample has some 180,000 clones, around nine tenths seen once. Sequenced sample: peripheral blood. The receptors were gathered from a man aged 50-60 years with COVID-19, enrolled during active disease. The CDR3 runs from the conserved cysteine through the conserved F or W. Each record gives: clone size, D gene, V gene, J gene, CDR3 protein, CDR3 DNA. D genes are given only for firm matches. Clone sizes are given selectively: once, few, many, or a class where the clone is expanded.

once,TRBD1,TRBV7-2,TRBJ1-6,CASSSGQGGIPLHF,TGTGCCAGCAGCTCGGGACAGGGGGGTATACCCCTCCACTTT
.,.,TRBV7-8,TRBJ1-1,CASSLLRTLIPNTEAFF,TGTGCCAGCAGCTTGCTGCGGACTTTAATCCCGAACACTGAAGCTTTCTTT
.,.,TRBV2,TRBJ1-4,CASSALRPSTNEKLFF,TGTGCCAGCAGTGCTTTGAGGCCTTCAACTAATGAAAAACTGTTTTTT
.,.,TRBV24-1,TRBJ2-2,CATSQAGANTGELFF,TGTGCCACCAGCCAGGCAGGGGCGAACACCGGGGAGCTGTTTTTT
.,.,TRBV11-2,TRBJ2-5,CASSLGASEETQYF,TGTGCCAGCAGCTTAGGCGCTAGCGAAGAGACCCAGTACTTC
.,.,TRBV28,TRBJ2-6,CASTPSGGTANYGANVLTF,TGTGCCAGCACCCCTTCTGGGGGGACAGCTAATTATGGGGCCAACGTCCTGACTTTC
.,.,TRBV12-3/TRBV12-4,TRBJ2-7,CASSTIYEQYF,TGTGCCAGCAGTACAATATACGAGCAGTACTTC
.,TRBD2,TRBV5-1,TRBJ2-5,CASSWTSGGSLRETQYF,TGCGCCAGCAGCTGGACTAGCGGGGGGTCTCTACGGGAGACCCAGTACTTC
.,TRBD2,TRBV11-2,TRBJ2-1,CASSSGSGRAREQFF,TGTGCCAGCAGCTCGGGTAGCGGGAGGGCCAGGGAGCAGTTCTTC
.,TRBD1,TRBV4-1,TRBJ1-4,CASSLQGAREKLFF,TGCGCCAGCAGCCTACAGGGGGCGCGGGAAAAACTGTTTTTT
.,.,TRBV10-1,TRBJ2-3,CASSDAGQPDTQYF,TGCGCCAGCAGTGACGCCGGACAGCCAGATACGCAGTATTTT
.,.,TRBV11-2,TRBJ1-1,CASSFDRNTEAFF,TGTGCCAGCAGCTTCGACAGGAACACTGAAGCTTTCTTT
.,TRBD1,TRBV25-1,TRBJ2-1,CASSEYVRGHEQFF,TGTGCCAGCAGTGAATACGTCAGGGGGCATGAGCAGTTCTTC
.,TRBD2,TRBV30,TRBJ2-7,CAWGLAGEQYF,TGTGCCTGGGGACTAGCTGGCGAGCAGTACTTC
.,TRBD1,TRBV10-1,TRBJ1-1,CASSPPWTGFVTEAFF,TGCGCCAGCAGCCCCCCCTGGACAGGATTTGTCACTGAAGCTTTCTTT
.,TRBD1,TRBV13,TRBJ2-1,CASSPLGTGGNEQFF,TGTGCCAGCAGCCCGCTTGGGACAGGGGGCAATGAGCAGTTCTTC
.,.,TRBV7-2,TRBJ1-1,CASSLGNMNTEAFF,TGTGCCAGCAGCTTAGGAAACATGAACACTGAAGCTTTCTTT
.,TRBD1,TRBV29-1,TRBJ1-5,CSVGQGANQPQHF,TGCAGCGTTGGACAGGGGGCCAATCAGCCCCAGCATTTT
.,.,TRBV30,TRBJ2-3,CAWSVGGTPSRTDTQYF,TGTGCCTGGAGTGTAGGCGGGACCCCATCTCGCACAGATACGCAGTATTTT
.,TRBD1,TRBV28,TRBJ1-5,CASSRPQGATDKAGQPQHF,TGTGCCAGCAGCAGACCCCAGGGGGCGACCGACAAGGCGGGCCAGCCCCAGCATTTT
.,.,TRBV30,TRBJ2-3,CAWSAGLDTQYF,TGTGCCTGGAGTGCAGGGTTAGATACGCAGTATTTT
.,.,TRBV18,TRBJ1-2,CASSPPSGGANYGYTF,TGTGCCAGCTCACCACCTTCCGGAGGAGCTAACTATGGCTACACCTTC
.,TRBD1,TRBV7-9,TRBJ1-2,CASSLGAGGNYGYTF,TGTGCCAGCAGCTTAGGAGCAGGGGGCAACTATGGCTACACCTTC
.,TRBD1,TRBV7-6,TRBJ1-1,CASSLAARGRFLAEAFF,TGTGCCAGCAGCTTAGCGGCCAGGGGGCGATTTCTCGCTGAAGCTTTCTTT
once,TRBD1,TRBV11-2,TRBJ1-5,CASSLGTGYNQPQHF,TGTGCCAGCAGCTTAGGGACAGGGTACAATCAGCCCCAGCATTTT
.,TRBD2,TRBV2,TRBJ2-5,CASRAGETQYF,TGTGCCAGCAGAGCGGGGGAGACCCAGTACTTC
.,TRBD1,TRBV9,TRBJ1-2,CASSRGDRVSGYTF,TGTGCCAGCAGCAGAGGGGACAGGGTATCTGGCTACACCTTC
.,.,TRBV7-2,TRBJ2-3,CASSFLPAGNTDTQYF,TGTGCCAGCAGCTTCCTACCAGCGGGCAACACAGATACGCAGTATTTT
.,.,TRBV28,TRBJ2-2,CASSLNTGELFF,TGTGCCAGCAGTCTTAACACCGGGGAGCTGTTTTTT
.,.,TRBV6-4,TRBJ1-1,CASSYSVNTEAFF,TGTGCCAGCAGTTATTCCGTGAACACTGAAGCTTTCTTT
.,TRBD1,TRBV12-3/TRBV12-4,TRBJ1-1,CASSNYDRGQAFF,TGTGCCAGCAGTAACTACGACAGGGGGCAAGCTTTCTTT
.,TRBD1,TRBV11-3,TRBJ2-3,CASSTRDRVTDTQYF,TGTGCCAGCAGCACGCGGGACAGGGTAACAGATACGCAGTATTTT
.,.,TRBV5-6,TRBJ2-7,CASSLGWTRDGEQYF,TGTGCCAGCAGCTTGGGGTGGACCCGGGATGGCGAGCAGTACTTC
.,.,TRBV5-4,TRBJ2-3,CASSLSAEADTQYF,TGTGCCAGCAGCTTGTCAGCGGAGGCAGATACGCAGTATTTT
.,.,TRBV3-1/TRBV3-2,TRBJ1-3,CASSQGGLGNTIYF,TGTGCCAGCAGCCAAGGAGGGTTAGGAAACACCATATATTTT
.,TRBD1,TRBV29-1,TRBJ2-3,CSIAPGQGADTQYF,TGCAGCATCGCCCCGGGGCAGGGGGCAGATACGCAGTATTTT
.,.,TRBV27,TRBJ1-6,CASRSQGSLNNSPLHF,TGTGCCAGCAGAAGTCAGGGCTCTTTAAATAATTCACCCCTCCACTTT
.,TRBD1,TRBV7-9,TRBJ1-4,CASSLTTGEANEKLFF,TGTGCCAGCAGCTTAACGACAGGGGAGGCTAATGAAAAACTGTTTTTT
.,.,TRBV30,TRBJ1-2,CAWRGGGGYTF,TGTGCCTGGAGAGGGGGTGGTGGCTACACCTTC
.,TRBD1,TRBV7-9,TRBJ2-3,CASSPGQGAGDTQYF,TGTGCCAGCAGCCCGGGACAGGGGGCGGGAGATACGCAGTATTTT
once,.,TRBV19,TRBJ2-5,CASSSGYQETQYF,TGTGCCAGTAGTTCAGGGTACCAAGAGACCCAGTACTTC
.,.,TRBV27,TRBJ2-7,CASSTSGTNAYEQYF,TGTGCCAGCAGTACATCCGGGACAAACGCGTACGAGCAGTACTTC
few,TRBD2,TRBV19,TRBJ2-7,CASRKTLAGGHRQYF,TGTGCCAGTAGGAAGACCCTAGCGGGAGGACACCGGCAGTACTTC
few,.,TRBV29-1,TRBJ2-1,CSVEVWEGADSGYNEQFF,TGCAGCGTTGAAGTTTGGGAAGGGGCAGACTCGGGCTACAATGAGCAGTTCTTC
few,.,TRBV7-6,TRBJ2-7,CASSLAAGISYEQYF,TGTGCCAGCAGCTTAGCGGCAGGGATTTCCTACGAGCAGTACTTC
.,TRBD2,TRBV7-3,TRBJ2-2,CASSPLGTSGSWYTGELFF,TGTGCCAGCAGCCCCCTTGGGACTAGCGGGAGTTGGTACACCGGGGAGCTGTTTTTT
once,TRBD1,TRBV5-1,TRBJ1-3,CASSLTWTGFSGNTIYF,TGCGCCAGCAGCTTAACCTGGACAGGTTTTTCTGGAAACACCATATATTTT
.,TRBD2,TRBV19,TRBJ2-7,CASSSGRTASYEQYF,TGTGCCAGTAGTAGCGGGAGGACAGCCTCCTACGAGCAGTACTTC
.,TRBD1,TRBV19,TRBJ1-3,CASRRDRTLKPDSGNTIYF,TGTGCCAGTAGGCGGGACAGGACCCTGAAACCAGACTCTGGAAACACCATATATTTT
.,TRBD1,TRBV11-1,TRBJ1-5,CASSKGQGAEQPQHF,TGTGCCAGCAGCAAAGGACAGGGGGCAGAGCAGCCCCAGCATTTT